Listed below are T cell receptor beta chains from one sample, sequenced in a study of OX40 agonist ivuxolimab in advanced cancers. Data came from immunoSEQ multiplex PCR; TCRdb stores just in-frame clones and leaves some out. Here the sample spans over 60,000 clones, around 93% being singletons. The sequences come from CD4+ or CD8+ T cells sorted from blood, collected in a trial of the OX40 agonist ivuxolimab. These receptors were obtained from an adult with an advanced solid tumor such as melanoma, head and neck, liver or kidney cancer. The CDR3 runs from the conserved cysteine through the conserved F or W. The D gene is left open where the match is weak. Clone size appears in some rows only: once, few, many, or a class for an expanded clone.

j_call clone_size d_call v_call cdr3_aa cdr3_nt
TRBJ1-1 once NA TRBV9 CASSVAGGGVNTEAFF TGTGCCAGCAGCGTAGCCGGCGGGGGGGTGAACACTGAAGCTTTCTTT
TRBJ2-7 NA TRBD2 TRBV2 CASRVASGAYEQYF TGTGCCAGCAGGGTAGCTAGCGGTGCCTACGAGCAGTACTTC
TRBJ2-7 NA TRBD1 TRBV29-1 CSAGQDTSYEQYF TGCAGCGCCGGACAGGATACCTCCTACGAGCAGTACTTC
TRBJ2-5 NA NA TRBV10-3 CAISAGYQETQYF TGTGCCATCAGCGCAGGGTACCAAGAGACCCAGTACTTC
TRBJ2-1 NA NA TRBV28 CASSGPLSYEQFF TGTGCCAGCAGTGGACCTCTTTCGTATGAGCAGTTCTTC
TRBJ2-7 NA TRBD1 TRBV7-3 CASSLTGLGTGKHEQYF TGTGCCAGCAGCTTAACAGGGCTCGGGACAGGGAAGCACGAGCAGTACTTC
TRBJ1-3 NA NA TRBV6-1 CASRQDSSGNTIYF TGTGCCAGTCGACAGGATAGCTCTGGAAACACCATATATTTT
TRBJ2-3 NA TRBD2 TRBV7-9 CASSRAGGQTDTQYF TGTGCCAGCAGCAGGGCGGGAGGGCAAACAGATACGCAGTATTTT
TRBJ1-1 NA NA TRBV6-5 CASSTTAMNTEAFF TGTGCCAGCAGTACGACAGCGATGAACACTGAAGCTTTCTTT
TRBJ2-7 NA TRBD1 TRBV5-6 CASSPTPGQVTYEQYF TGTGCCAGCAGCCCCACACCGGGACAGGTCACCTACGAGCAGTACTTC
TRBJ2-1 NA NA TRBV7-3 CASSQGWSNEQFF TGTGCCAGCAGCCAAGGTTGGAGCAATGAGCAGTTCTTC
TRBJ2-5 NA TRBD1 TRBV30 CAWSVGRGYQETQYF TGTGCCTGGAGTGTTGGCAGGGGGTACCAAGAGACCCAGTACTTC
TRBJ1-2 NA NA TRBV19 CASSMRGAGGYTF TGTGCCAGTAGTATGCGGGGGGCTGGAGGCTACACCTTC
TRBJ1-3 NA NA TRBV30 CAWSVRRAGRNTIYF TGTGCCTGGAGTGTAAGGAGGGCAGGGAGAAACACCATATATTTT
TRBJ1-4 once TRBD1 TRBV10-3 CAISETGQGEKLFF TGTGCCATCAGTGAGACTGGACAGGGTGAAAAACTGTTTTTT
TRBJ2-5 few NA TRBV2 CASKQASIRPEYF TGTGCCAGCAAACAAGCGTCGATACGGCCAGAGTACTTC
TRBJ2-4 NA NA TRBV13 CASSWADRGEWNIQYF TGTGCCAGCAGCTGGGCGGACAGAGGGGAGTGGAACATTCAGTACTTC
TRBJ2-5 NA NA TRBV14 CASSLRGGRETQYF TGTGCCAGCAGCCTCAGGGGAGGTAGGGAGACCCAGTACTTC
TRBJ2-7 NA TRBD2 TRBV6-1 CASRSGGGGDEQYF TGTGCCAGCAGATCCGGGGGGGGCGGCGACGAGCAGTACTTC
TRBJ2-7 NA NA TRBV7-2 CASSLTGASYEQYF TGTGCCAGCAGCTTAACCGGGGCCTCCTACGAGCAGTACTTC
TRBJ2-5 NA NA TRBV28 CASSTNGQQETQYF TGTGCCAGCAGTACCAATGGACAGCAAGAGACCCAGTACTTC
TRBJ2-1 NA TRBD2 TRBV28 CASNLGGRLAGVNEQFF TGTGCCAGCAATTTAGGGGGTCGGCTAGCGGGAGTCAATGAGCAGTTCTTC
TRBJ1-1 once NA TRBV6-4 CASSSGVNTEAFF TGTGCCAGCAGCTCTGGCGTGAACACTGAAGCTTTCTTT
TRBJ2-1 NA TRBD1 TRBV19 CASRQQGALYNEQFF TGTGCCAGTAGACAACAGGGGGCCCTCTACAATGAGCAGTTCTTC
TRBJ1-4 NA TRBD1 TRBV19 CASTHRQGSRNEKLFF TGTGCCAGTACGCACCGACAGGGGTCCAGGAATGAAAAACTGTTTTTT
TRBJ2-2 NA TRBD1 TRBV10-3 CAISESKGGNTGELFF TGTGCCATCAGTGAGTCGAAAGGGGGCAACACCGGGGAGCTGTTTTTT
TRBJ1-2 NA TRBD1 TRBV5-5 CASSITDRVDYYGYTF TGTGCCAGCAGTATAACCGACAGGGTGGATTACTATGGCTACACCTTC
TRBJ1-1 NA NA TRBV7-9 CASSLVVGMNTEAFF TGTGCCAGCAGCTTAGTCGTAGGGATGAACACTGAAGCTTTCTTT
TRBJ1-1 NA TRBD1 TRBV28 CASIHRGSTEAFF TGTGCCAGCATCCACAGGGGGAGTACTGAAGCTTTCTTT
TRBJ2-7 NA TRBD2 TRBV7-9 CASSLVAGLAGEEQYF TGTGCCAGCAGCTTAGTAGCAGGACTAGCAGGGGAAGAGCAGTACTTC
TRBJ2-3 NA NA TRBV7-3 CASSLGGQGGADTQYF TGTGCCAGCAGCTTAGGCGGGCAGGGGGGCGCAGATACGCAGTATTTT
TRBJ2-1 once TRBD2 TRBV18 CASSLGLAGTRPISSYNEQFF TGTGCCAGCTCACTCGGACTAGCGGGGACCCGCCCCATAAGCTCCTACAATGAGCAGTTCTTC
TRBJ1-2 NA NA TRBV28 CASSFTNYGYTF TGTGCCAGCAGCTTTACTAACTATGGCTACACCTTC
TRBJ1-5 NA TRBD1 TRBV7-8 CASSLAGQGHNQPQHF TGTGCCAGCAGCTTAGCCGGACAGGGCCACAATCAGCCCCAGCATTTT
TRBJ2-2 once NA TRBV6-6 CAESGQNTGELFF TGTGCCGAGTCAGGGCAGAACACCGGGGAGCTGTTTTTT
TRBJ1-5 once NA TRBV7-2 CASSWAGGGNQPQHF TGTGCCAGCAGCTGGGCGGGGGGTGGCAATCAGCCCCAGCATTTT
TRBJ1-4 NA NA TRBV11-2 CASSFRGTNEKLFF TGTGCCAGCAGCTTTAGGGGAACTAATGAAAAACTGTTTTTT
TRBJ1-3 once TRBD1 TRBV5-1 CASSFGQGAGGNTIYF TGCGCCAGCAGCTTTGGACAGGGGGCTGGTGGAAACACCATATATTTT
TRBJ2-3 once NA TRBV10-3 CAISDREPDTQYF TGTGCCATCAGTGACCGGGAGCCTGATACGCAGTATTTT
TRBJ2-1 NA NA TRBV18 CASSPRDFNEQFF TGTGCCAGCTCACCACGGGACTTCAATGAGCAGTTCTTC
TRBJ1-1 NA TRBD1 TRBV5-4 CASSLVQGVNTEAFF TGTGCCAGCAGCTTGGTCCAGGGGGTGAACACTGAAGCTTTCTTT
TRBJ1-4 NA TRBD1 TRBV28 CASSLLQGAREKLFF TGTGCCAGCAGTCTTCTCCAGGGGGCGAGAGAAAAACTGTTTTTT
TRBJ1-1 once NA TRBV7-9 CASSWGAQAFF TGTGCCAGCAGCTGGGGGGCGCAAGCTTTCTTT
TRBJ1-4 NA NA TRBV28 CASSLGEKLFF TGTGCCAGCAGTTTGGGGGAAAAACTGTTTTTT
TRBJ2-7 few NA TRBV14 CASSLDTSYEQYF TGTGCCAGCAGCCTGGACACCTCCTACGAGCAGTACTTC
TRBJ1-6 NA NA TRBV6-5 CASSDRNNSPLHF TGTGCCAGCAGCGACAGAAATAATTCACCCCTCCACTTT
TRBJ2-1 NA NA TRBV10-3 CAISDQQGMNEQFF TGTGCCATCAGTGACCAACAAGGGATGAATGAGCAGTTCTTC
TRBJ1-2 NA NA TRBV30 CAWSGRAELANYGYTF TGTGCCTGGAGCGGACGGGCGGAACTGGCTAACTATGGCTACACCTTC